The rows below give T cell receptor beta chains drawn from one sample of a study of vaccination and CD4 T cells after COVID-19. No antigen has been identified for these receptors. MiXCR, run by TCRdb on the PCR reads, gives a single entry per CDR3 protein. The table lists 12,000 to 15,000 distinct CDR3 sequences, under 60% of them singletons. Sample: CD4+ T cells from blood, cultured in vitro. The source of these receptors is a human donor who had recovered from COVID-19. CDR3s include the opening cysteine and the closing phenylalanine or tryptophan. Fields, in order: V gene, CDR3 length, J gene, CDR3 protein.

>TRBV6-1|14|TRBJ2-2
CASSLDWNTGELFF
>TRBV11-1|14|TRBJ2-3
CASSPRGFTDTQYF
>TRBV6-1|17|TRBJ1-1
CASSGYRGQSWNTEAFF
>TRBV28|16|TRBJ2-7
CASSYSPPPGGYEQYF
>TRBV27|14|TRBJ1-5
CASSLRQGNQPQHF
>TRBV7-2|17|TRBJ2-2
CASSFPTGMGNTGELFF
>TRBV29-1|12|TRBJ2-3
CSVRGAEDTQYF
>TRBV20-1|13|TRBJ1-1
CSAREIGGTEAFF
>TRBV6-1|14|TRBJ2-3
CASRLAGVSDTQYF
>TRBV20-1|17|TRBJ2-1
CSARSIEGLAGVYEQFF
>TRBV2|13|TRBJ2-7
CAAALREAGEQYF
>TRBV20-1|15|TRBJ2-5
CSASGSGRRQETQYF
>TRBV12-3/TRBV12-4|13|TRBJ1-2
CASSLLETYGYTF
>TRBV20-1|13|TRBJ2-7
CSASKAGTYEQYF
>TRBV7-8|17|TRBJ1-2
CASSLGRRQGAGIGYTF
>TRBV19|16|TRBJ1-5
CASTLGRELDNQPQHF
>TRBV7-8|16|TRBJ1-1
CASSFLPGGVNTEAFF
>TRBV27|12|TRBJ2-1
CASSLWGDEQFF
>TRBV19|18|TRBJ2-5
CASRHLPGQGGGSETQYF
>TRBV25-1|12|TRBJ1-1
CASSVGNSAAFF
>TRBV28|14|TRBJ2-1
CASSRASGRNEQFF
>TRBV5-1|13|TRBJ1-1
CASSPLRDTEAFF
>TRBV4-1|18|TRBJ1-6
CASSQVQGGGTYNSPLHF
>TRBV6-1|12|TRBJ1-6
CASTGWGSPLHF
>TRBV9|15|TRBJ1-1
CASSVDPQGSTEAFF
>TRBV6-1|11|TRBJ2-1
CASRSGDEQFF
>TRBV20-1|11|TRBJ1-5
CSASPNQPQHF
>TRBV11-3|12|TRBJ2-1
CASSLWETEQFF